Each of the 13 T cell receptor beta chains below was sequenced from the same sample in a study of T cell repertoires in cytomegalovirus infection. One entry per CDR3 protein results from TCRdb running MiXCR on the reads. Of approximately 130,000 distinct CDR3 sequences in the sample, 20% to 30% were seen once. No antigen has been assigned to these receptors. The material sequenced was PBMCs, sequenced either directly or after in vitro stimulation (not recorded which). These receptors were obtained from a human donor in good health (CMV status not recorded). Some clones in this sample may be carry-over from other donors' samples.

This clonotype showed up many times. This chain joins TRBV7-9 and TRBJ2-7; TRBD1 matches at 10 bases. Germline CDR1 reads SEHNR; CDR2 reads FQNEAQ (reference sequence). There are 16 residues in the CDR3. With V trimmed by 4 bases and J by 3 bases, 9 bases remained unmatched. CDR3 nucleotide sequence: TGTGCCAGCAGCTGGGGTTCCGGGACAGGGGACTACGAGCAGTACGTC. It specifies CASSWGSGTGDYEQYV.

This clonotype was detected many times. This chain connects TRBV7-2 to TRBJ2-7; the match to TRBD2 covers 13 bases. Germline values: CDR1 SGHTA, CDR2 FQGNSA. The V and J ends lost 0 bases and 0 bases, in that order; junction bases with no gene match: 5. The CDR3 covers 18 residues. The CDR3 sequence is CASSLATGLAGSSYEQYV. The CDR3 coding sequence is TGTGCCAGCAGCTTAGCCACGGGACTAGCGGGGAGCTCCTACGAGCAGTACGTC.

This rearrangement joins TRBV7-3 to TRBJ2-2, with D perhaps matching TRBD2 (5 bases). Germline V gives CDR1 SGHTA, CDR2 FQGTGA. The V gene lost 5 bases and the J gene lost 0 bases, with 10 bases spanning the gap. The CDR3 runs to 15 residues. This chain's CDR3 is CASSPGESNTGELFF. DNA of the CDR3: TGTGCCAGCAGCCCCGGGGAGTCGAACACCGGGGAGCTGTTTTTT.

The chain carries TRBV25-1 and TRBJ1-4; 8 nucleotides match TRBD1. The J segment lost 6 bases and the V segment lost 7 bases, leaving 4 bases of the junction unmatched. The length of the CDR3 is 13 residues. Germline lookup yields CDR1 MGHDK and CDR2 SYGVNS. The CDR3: CASKDRDYEKLFF. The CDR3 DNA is TGTGCCAGCAAGGACAGGGACTATGAAAAACTGTTTTTT.

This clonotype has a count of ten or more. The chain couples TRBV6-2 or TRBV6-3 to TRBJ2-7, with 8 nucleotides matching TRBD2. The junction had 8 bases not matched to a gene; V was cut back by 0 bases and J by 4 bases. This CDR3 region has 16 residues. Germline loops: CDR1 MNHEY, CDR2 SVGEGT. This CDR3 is CASSYSFLAGNYEQYF. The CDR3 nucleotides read TGTGCCAGCAGTTACTCCTTTTTAGCGGGGAATTACGAGCAGTACTTC.

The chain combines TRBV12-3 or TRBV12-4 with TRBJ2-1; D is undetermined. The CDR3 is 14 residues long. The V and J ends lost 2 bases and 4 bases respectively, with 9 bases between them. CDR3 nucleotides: TGTGCCAGCAGTTTATTTCGCGAGTACAATGAGCAGTTCTTC. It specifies CASSLFREYNEQFF.

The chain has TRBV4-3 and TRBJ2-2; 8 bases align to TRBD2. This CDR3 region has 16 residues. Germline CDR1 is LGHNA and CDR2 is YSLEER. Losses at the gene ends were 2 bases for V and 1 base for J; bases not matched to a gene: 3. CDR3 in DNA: TGCGCCAGCAGCCAATTCGCGGGAGGGAACACCGGGGAGCTGTTTTTT. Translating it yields CASSQFAGGNTGELFF.

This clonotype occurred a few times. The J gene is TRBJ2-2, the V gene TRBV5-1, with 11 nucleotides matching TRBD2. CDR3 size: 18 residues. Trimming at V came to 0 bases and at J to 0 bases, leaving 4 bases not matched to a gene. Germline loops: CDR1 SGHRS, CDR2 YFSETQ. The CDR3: CASSLVSSGRSNTGELFF. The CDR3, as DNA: TGCGCCAGCAGCTTGGTTTCTAGCGGGAGGTCGAACACCGGGGAGCTGTTTTTT.

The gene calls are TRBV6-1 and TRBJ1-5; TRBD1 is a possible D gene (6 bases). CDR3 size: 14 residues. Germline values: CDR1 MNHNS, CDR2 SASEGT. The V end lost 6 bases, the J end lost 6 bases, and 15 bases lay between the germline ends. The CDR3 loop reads CASSVQGVRQPQHF. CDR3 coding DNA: TGTGCCAGCAGCGTACAGGGAGTGCGTCAGCCCCAGCATTTT.

The CDR3 spells CASSLKTGGTEAFF. CDR3 nucleotides: TGTGCCAGCAGCTTAAAAACAGGGGGCACTGAAGCTTTCTTT. This chain uses TRBV7-2 with TRBJ1-1; 8 bases are a match to TRBD1. V lost 2 bases, J lost 4 bases, and 3 bases stayed unmatched. CDR3 length: 14 amino acids. The germline CDR1 and CDR2 sequences are SGHTA and FQGNSA.

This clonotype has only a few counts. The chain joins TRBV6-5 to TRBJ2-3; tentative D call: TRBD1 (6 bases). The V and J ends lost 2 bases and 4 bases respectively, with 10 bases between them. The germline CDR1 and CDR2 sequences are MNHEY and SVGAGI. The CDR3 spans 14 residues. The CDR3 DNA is TGTGCCAGCAGTTACAACAGGGACCCAGATACGCAGTATTTT. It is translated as CASSYNRDPDTQYF.

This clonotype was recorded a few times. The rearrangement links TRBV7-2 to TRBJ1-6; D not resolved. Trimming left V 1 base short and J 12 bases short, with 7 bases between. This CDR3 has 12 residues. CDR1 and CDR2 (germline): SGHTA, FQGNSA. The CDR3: CASSLEVEPLHF. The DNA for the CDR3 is TGTGCCAGCAGCTTAGAGGTAGAACCCCTCCACTTT.

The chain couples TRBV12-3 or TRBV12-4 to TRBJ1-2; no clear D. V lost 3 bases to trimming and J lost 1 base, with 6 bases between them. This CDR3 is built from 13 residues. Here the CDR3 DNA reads TGTGCCAGCAGTTTTGGTATTAACTATGGCTACACCTTC. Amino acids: CASSFGINYGYTF.